This T cell receptor (beta chain) was found in a study of shared clonotypes between healthy human individuals. Study results and caveats: Only blood underwent sampling, and tissue repertoires likely differ.

Clones were sequenced by immunoSEQ multiplex PCR, and TCRdb holds only the in-frame ones, with some missing. The repertoire holds 400,000 to 550,000 clones, with roughly 78% as singletons. Regarding this clone: Its antigen is not known.

The CDR3 is made up of 15 amino acids. Germline V lookup: CDR1 MDHEN, CDR2 SYDVKM. V lost 6 bases to trimming and J lost 1 base, with 14 bases between them. The receptor was derived from a woman aged 40 to 50 in good health. Some clones in this sample may be carry-over from other donors' samples. The sample comprised PBMCs. The chain carries TRBV28 and TRBJ2-3; perhaps TRBD1 as D (6 bases). Here the CDR3 DNA reads TGTGCCAGCAGAGCACAGGGAGTGGGCACAGATACGCAGTATTTT. The encoded protein is CASRAQGVGTDTQYF.